The following is a T cell receptor (beta chain) sequence with its context. The data derive from a study of blood T cell repertoires in COVID-19. Here immunoSEQ multiplex PCR was the method, and the copy in TCRdb shows in-frame clones only, minus some. There are about 40,000 clones in the sample; about four fifths occur only once, and roughly 2.7% lies in the top ten. Trimming took off 4 bases at V and 6 bases at J, with 11 bases between the two ends. The CDR3 loop spans 12 amino acids. CDR1 is SQVTM, CDR2 ANQGSEA, per germline. This chain links TRBV29-1 with TRBJ2-3; possible D gene TRBD1, 6 bases. The sequence was collected from a woman aged 55 to 70 with acute or convalescent COVID-19. The specimen was peripheral blood. CDR3 DNA sequence: TGCAGCGTTGTGCAGGGGAGTGATACGCAGTATTTT. Its translation is CSVVQGSDTQYF.